These T cell receptor beta chains were read from a single sample in a study of T-cell reconstitution after alpha-beta-depleted transplantation in children. TCRdb analysed the PCR reads with MiXCR anew, one entry per CDR3 protein. The table has 200,000 to 250,000 distinct CDR3 sequences, approximately 9.9% seen once. The sample was PBMCs from the stem cell graft donor, taken from the stem cell graft. The receptors here all came from a human donor who donated a stem cell graft to a child with SCID. Each CDR3 is given with its conserved first and last residue. A D gene is named only where the DNA matches it firmly. Expanded clones are given a class, and other clones once, few, many or no size at all.

j_call d_call v_call clone_size cdr3_aa cdr3_nt
TRBJ2-5 NA TRBV7-9 NA CASSLGVPLYQDTQYF TGTGCCAGCAGCTTAGGAGTTCCATTATACCAAGACACCCAGTACTTC
TRBJ1-1 NA TRBV18 NA CASSRTLEGDTEAFF TGTGCCAGCTCACGCACTCTTGAGGGGGACACTGAAGCTTTCTTT
TRBJ2-1 TRBD1 TRBV6-1 many CASSEGQGAYNEQFF TGTGCCAGCAGTGAAGGGCAGGGGGCGTACAATGAGCAGTTCTTC
TRBJ1-2 NA TRBV20-1 many CSARATGAAFNYGYTF TGCAGTGCTAGGGCGACAGGCGCTGCTTTTAACTATGGCTACACCTTC
TRBJ2-7 TRBD1 TRBV12-3/TRBV12-4 many CASSFPGTGGNEQYF TGTGCCAGCAGTTTCCCCGGGACAGGGGGCAACGAGCAGTACTTC
TRBJ1-6 NA TRBV30 many CAWSVATALHF TGTGCCTGGAGTGTTGCGACGGCCCTCCACTTT
TRBJ1-4 NA TRBV15 many CATSSYSGGFGEKLFF TGTGCCACCAGCAGCTACTCTGGGGGATTCGGTGAAAAACTGTTTTTT
TRBJ1-4 NA TRBV5-1 many CASSLGTGNEKLFF TGCGCCAGCAGCTTGGGTACAGGGAATGAAAAACTGTTTTTT
TRBJ1-2 NA TRBV29-1 few CSVDWHGAGYGYTF TGCAGCGTTGATTGGCACGGGGCGGGCTATGGCTACACCTTC
TRBJ2-7 TRBD2 TRBV7-3 many CASSPSGGGFYEQYF TGTGCCAGCAGCCCCTCGGGGGGAGGGTTCTACGAGCAGTACTTC
TRBJ1-1 NA TRBV18 many CASSPTQGRVGEAFF TGTGCCAGCTCACCAACGCAAGGTCGGGTTGGTGAAGCTTTCTTT
TRBJ2-1 NA TRBV6-5 many CASSYSSGSEQFF TGTGCCAGCAGTTACTCGTCAGGGTCTGAGCAGTTCTTC
TRBJ2-1 TRBD1 TRBV4-2 NA CASSQEDRYNEQFF TGTGCCAGCAGTCAGGAGGACAGGTACAATGAGCAGTTCTTC
TRBJ1-1 NA TRBV5-5 many CASSLAPKNTEAFF TGTGCCAGCAGCTTGGCCCCGAAGAACACTGAAGCTTTCTTT
TRBJ2-7 NA TRBV20-1 many CSARGGVGGRYEQYF TGCAGTGCTCGCGGCGGCGTCGGGGGACGGTACGAGCAGTACTTC
TRBJ1-3 NA TRBV6-5 many CASSYSAGTSGNTIYF TGTGCCAGCAGTTACTCGGCGGGGACGTCTGGAAACACCATATATTTT
TRBJ2-3 NA TRBV3-1 many CASSLSAGLSTDTQYF TGTGCCAGCAGCCTGTCCGCGGGCCTGAGCACAGATACGCAGTATTTT
TRBJ2-7 NA TRBV15 NA CATSRDPQSEQYF TGTGCCACCAGCAGAGATCCCCAGAGCGAGCAGTACTTC
TRBJ1-1 NA TRBV12-3/TRBV12-4 NA CASTRLAGGTEAFF TGTGCCAGCACCCGCCTTGCGGGGGGGACTGAAGCTTTCTTT
TRBJ1-2 NA TRBV12-3/TRBV12-4 NA CASSLGGISYGYTF TGTGCCAGCAGTTTAGGCGGGATCTCCTATGGCTACACCTTC
TRBJ1-2 NA TRBV12-3/TRBV12-4 many CASSFTAGSSGGYTF TGTGCCAGCAGTTTTACGGCTGGGAGTTCGGGGGGCTACACCTTC
TRBJ1-2 NA TRBV5-1 many CASSLGRAAGYTF TGCGCCAGCAGCTTGGGCAGGGCAGCTGGCTACACCTTC
TRBJ2-7 NA TRBV20-1 many CSASGSHEQYF TGCAGTGCTAGCGGCAGCCACGAGCAGTACTTC
TRBJ1-2 NA TRBV19 many CASSISTAADRTF TGTGCCAGTAGTATATCGACTGCCGCGGATCGCACCTTC
TRBJ2-1 NA TRBV6-2/TRBV6-3 NA CASSYVGVTNNEQFF TGTGCCAGCAGTTATGTCGGGGTTACAAACAATGAGCAGTTCTTC
TRBJ1-4 TRBD1 TRBV29-1 many CSVTDWDRDYEKLFF TGCAGCGTTACAGATTGGGACAGGGATTATGAAAAACTGTTTTTT
TRBJ2-4 NA TRBV6-2/TRBV6-3 many CASRGDKNIQYF TGTGCCAGCAGGGGTGACAAAAACATTCAGTACTTC
TRBJ2-1 NA TRBV5-5 many CASSSFIVPERNEQFF TGTGCCAGCAGCTCATTCATCGTCCCCGAGCGTAATGAGCAGTTCTTC
TRBJ2-3 TRBD2 TRBV5-8 many CASSGAGGPTDTQYF TGTGCCAGCAGCGGGGCGGGGGGGCCTACAGATACGCAGTATTTT
TRBJ1-5 NA TRBV4-1 many CASSRTPEPWEPQHF TGCGCCAGCAGCCGTACACCGGAGCCTTGGGAACCCCAGCATTTT
TRBJ1-5 NA TRBV7-4 many CARAHQPQHF TGTGCCAGGGCTCATCAGCCCCAGCATTTT
TRBJ2-7 TRBD2 TRBV7-9 many CASKLAGVVEQYF TGTGCCAGCAAACTAGCGGGGGTGGTCGAGCAGTACTTC
TRBJ1-4 TRBD1 TRBV5-4 many CASSLQGGDEKLFF TGTGCCAGCAGCTTGCAGGGGGGGGATGAAAAACTGTTTTTT
TRBJ2-7 TRBD2 TRBV5-5 many CASSFGGGVYEQYF TGTGCCAGCAGCTTTGGGGGGGGGGTCTACGAGCAGTACTTC
TRBJ1-6 TRBD1 TRBV12-3/TRBV12-4 NA CASSFLQGRNSPLHF TGTGCCAGCAGTTTCTTACAGGGGAGAAATTCACCCCTCCACTTT
TRBJ1-1 NA TRBV7-3 many CASSSRWDTEAFF TGTGCCAGCAGCTCCCGGTGGGACACTGAAGCTTTCTTT
TRBJ1-5 NA TRBV6-1 many CASRARDNGPQHF TGTGCCAGCAGGGCCCGGGACAACGGCCCCCAGCATTTT
TRBJ2-5 TRBD2 TRBV6-1 many CASSEAAPGLAGQETQYF TGTGCCAGCAGTGAAGCAGCCCCCGGACTAGCGGGCCAAGAGACCCAGTACTTC
TRBJ1-5 TRBD1 TRBV7-2 many CASSLFGQGVGPQHF TGTGCCAGCAGCTTGTTTGGACAGGGAGTTGGTCCCCAGCATTTT
TRBJ2-5 NA TRBV10-3 many CAIRSALHQETQYF TGTGCCATCAGGTCAGCGTTGCACCAAGAGACCCAGTACTTC
TRBJ2-2 NA TRBV5-1 many CASSSEGSNTGELFF TGCGCCAGCAGTTCGGAGGGGTCGAACACCGGGGAGCTGTTTTTT
TRBJ2-3 TRBD2 TRBV7-9 many CASSPTSGERIDTQYF TGTGCCAGCAGCCCCACTAGCGGGGAAAGGATAGATACGCAGTATTTT
TRBJ2-7 TRBD2 TRBV6-2/TRBV6-3 few CASGRGRSYEQYF TGTGCCAGCGGGAGGGGCAGGTCCTACGAGCAGTACTTC
TRBJ1-1 NA TRBV9 many CASSVAFNTEAFF TGTGCCAGCAGCGTAGCGTTTAACACTGAAGCTTTCTTT
TRBJ1-1 TRBD1 TRBV6-6 NA CASSQTGETEAFF TGTGCCAGCAGCCAGACAGGGGAAACTGAAGCTTTCTTT
TRBJ1-1 NA TRBV20-1 many CSARGPHDTEAFF TGCAGTGCTAGGGGCCCGCATGACACTGAAGCTTTCTTT
TRBJ2-1 NA TRBV7-2 many CASSPTWGEQFF TGTGCCAGCAGCCCAACGTGGGGTGAGCAGTTCTTC
TRBJ1-5 NA TRBV28 many CASSLSGQPQHF TGTGCCAGCAGTTTATCAGGTCAGCCCCAGCATTTT